This TCR beta chain was recorded in a study of human T cells and chemical hapten exposure. Study as a whole: For the roughly 24-week duration of the study, patients were given weekly doses of diphenylcyclopropenone on the scalp. Alopecia areata, totalis or universalis affected patients who were mostly female.

Sample share makes this clonotype large. Time point meaning: patch test 3, about 24 weeks after DPC sensitization. Treatment meaning: therapeutic diphenylcyclopropenone sensitization with weekly scalp DPC. Before extraction, the whole blood was not fractionated, and total RNA was taken from it. The V and J ends lost 8 bases and 7 bases respectively, with 9 bases between them. This CDR3 contains 11 residues. Germline V gives CDR1 ENHRY, CDR2 SYGVKD. It was the library that attached unique molecular identifiers to individual cDNA molecules. TCRdb fed the RACE reads into MiXCR, producing one record per CDR3 protein. The table shows tens of thousands of distinct CDR3 sequences, with over 7.5% occurring only once.

The rearrangement joins TRBV10-3 to TRBJ2-1; D call uncertain. The sequencing used whole blood, collected in connection with sensitization to the hapten diphenylcyclopropenone (DPC). This sequence originates from a man aged 50 or older with alopecia areata. Some clones in this sample may be carry-over from other donors' samples. The CDR3 protein is CAISLGNEQFF. The CDR3 DNA reads TGTGCCATCTCTCTAGGTAATGAGCAGTTCTTC.